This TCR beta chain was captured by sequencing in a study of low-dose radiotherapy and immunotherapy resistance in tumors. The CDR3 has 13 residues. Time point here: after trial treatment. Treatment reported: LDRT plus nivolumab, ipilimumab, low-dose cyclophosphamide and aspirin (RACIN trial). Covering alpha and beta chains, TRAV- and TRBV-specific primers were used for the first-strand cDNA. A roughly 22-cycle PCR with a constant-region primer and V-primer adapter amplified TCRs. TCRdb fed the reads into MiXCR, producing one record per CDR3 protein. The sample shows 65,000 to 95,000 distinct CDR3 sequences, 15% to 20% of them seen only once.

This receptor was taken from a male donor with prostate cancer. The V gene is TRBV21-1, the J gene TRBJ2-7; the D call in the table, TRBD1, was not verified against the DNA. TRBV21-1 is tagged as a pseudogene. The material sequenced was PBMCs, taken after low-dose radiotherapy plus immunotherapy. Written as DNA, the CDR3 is TGTGCCAGCAGCTGGGGGAGCGAAACCAGGCAGTACTTC. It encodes CASSWGSETRQYF.